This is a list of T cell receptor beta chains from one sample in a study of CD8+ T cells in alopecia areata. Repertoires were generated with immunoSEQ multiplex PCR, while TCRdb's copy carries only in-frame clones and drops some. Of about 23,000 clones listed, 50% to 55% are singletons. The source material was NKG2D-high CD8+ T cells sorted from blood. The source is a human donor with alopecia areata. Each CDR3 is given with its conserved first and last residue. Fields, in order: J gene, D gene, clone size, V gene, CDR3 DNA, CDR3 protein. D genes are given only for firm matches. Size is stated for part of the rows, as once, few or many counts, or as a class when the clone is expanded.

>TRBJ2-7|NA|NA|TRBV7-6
TGTGCCAGCAGCTTAGCAGCCGGGACCCATAGCTACGAGCAGTACTTC
CASSLAAGTHSYEQYF
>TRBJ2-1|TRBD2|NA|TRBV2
TGTGCCAGCAGGGTTTCTAGCGGTACCTACAATGAGCAGTTCTTC
CASRVSSGTYNEQFF
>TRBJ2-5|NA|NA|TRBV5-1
TGCGCCAGCAGCTCGTGGTGGGGGGCGCTTACTGAGGAGACCCAGTACTTC
CASSSWWGALTEETQYF
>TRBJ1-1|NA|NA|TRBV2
TGTGCCAGCAGTGAATTAAGTCACAGGGAGCGCACTGAAGCTTTCTTT
CASSELSHRERTEAFF
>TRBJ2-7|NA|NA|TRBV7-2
TGTGCCAGCAGCTTATTCGGGACCTCCTACGAGCAGTACTTC
CASSLFGTSYEQYF
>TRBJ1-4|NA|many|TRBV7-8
TGTGCCAGCAGCTCCCGGGGTTTGGAAAAACTGTTTTTT
CASSSRGLEKLFF
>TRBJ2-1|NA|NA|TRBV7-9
TGTGCCAGCAGCCCCCCAGATGAGCAGTTCTTC
CASSPPDEQFF
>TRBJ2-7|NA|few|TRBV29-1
TGCAGCGTTGAACCCTCTGGGGCGCCCGGCTACGAGCAGTACTTC
CSVEPSGAPGYEQYF
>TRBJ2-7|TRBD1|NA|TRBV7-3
TGTGCCAGCAGCTGGACAGGGGGCGCCGACTACGAGCAGTACTTC
CASSWTGGADYEQYF
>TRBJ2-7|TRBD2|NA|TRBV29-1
TGCAGCGTTGAAGACCAACTAGCGGGAACCTACGAGCAGTACTTC
CSVEDQLAGTYEQYF
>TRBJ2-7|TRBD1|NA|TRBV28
TGTGCCAGCAGTTTCGGACAGGGATCCTACGAGCAGTACTTC
CASSFGQGSYEQYF
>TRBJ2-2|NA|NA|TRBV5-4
TGTGCCAGCAGCACGGGTGTGGCCGCCGGGGAGCTGTTTTTT
CASSTGVAAGELFF
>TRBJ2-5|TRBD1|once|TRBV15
TGTGCCACCAGCAACCCGGACAGGGGTTGGGAGACCCAGTACTTC
CATSNPDRGWETQYF
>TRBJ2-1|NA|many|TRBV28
TGTGCCAGCAGTTCTCTCGCGGGATACAATGAGCAGTTCTTC
CASSSLAGYNEQFF
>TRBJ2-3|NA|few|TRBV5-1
TGCGCCAGCAGCCCGGAAGGTTCCGGGGGCGCAGATACGCAGTATTTT
CASSPEGSGGADTQYF
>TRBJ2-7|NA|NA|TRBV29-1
TGCAGCGTTGAATTGAGAGACTACGAGCAGTACTTC
CSVELRDYEQYF
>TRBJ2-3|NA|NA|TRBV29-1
TGCAGCGTTGAAAGTTGGACGTCCGTTGCCACAGATACGCAGTATTTT
CSVESWTSVATDTQYF
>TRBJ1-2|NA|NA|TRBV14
TGTGCCAGCAGCCAAATCAACAGGGCTTATGGCTACACCTTC
CASSQINRAYGYTF
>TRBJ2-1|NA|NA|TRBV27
TGTGCCAGCAGTTTACCGGGAGCGAGGAATGAGCAGTTCTTC
CASSLPGARNEQFF
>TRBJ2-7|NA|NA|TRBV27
TGTGCCAGCAGTTTTTTACCAGGGCCGAGCTCAGAAGAGCAGTACTTC
CASSFLPGPSSEEQYF
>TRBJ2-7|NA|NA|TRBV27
TGTGCCAGCAGTTTAGGGGCAGGGACCTTGTACGAGCAGTACTTC
CASSLGAGTLYEQYF
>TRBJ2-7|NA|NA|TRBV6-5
TGTGCCAGTGGCCTCTCCTACGAGCAGTACTTC
CASGLSYEQYF
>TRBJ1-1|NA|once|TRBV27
TGTGCCAGCAGTTTATTCGTGAACACTGAAGCTTTCTTT
CASSLFVNTEAFF
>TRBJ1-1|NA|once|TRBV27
TGTGCCAGCAGTTTATTTGGAGCCTCGAACACTGAAGCTTTCTTT
CASSLFGASNTEAFF
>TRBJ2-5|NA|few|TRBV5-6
TGTGCCAGCAGCTTGGCCAATTGGAGGAGGGAGACCCAGTACTTC
CASSLANWRRETQYF
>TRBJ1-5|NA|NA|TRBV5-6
TGTGCCAGCAGCTCGAAACAGGGTTACTATCAGCCCCAGCATTTT
CASSSKQGYYQPQHF
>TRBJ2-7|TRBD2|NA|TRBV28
TGTGCCAGCAGTTTAAGACTAGCGGGGCACTACGAGCAGTACTTC
CASSLRLAGHYEQYF
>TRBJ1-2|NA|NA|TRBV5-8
TGTGCCAGCAGCTTGGAGGGGGGGGCCCGCTATGGCTACACCTTC
CASSLEGGARYGYTF
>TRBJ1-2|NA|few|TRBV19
TGTGCCACCAAAGCGGGTCCCTATGGCTACACCTTC
CATKAGPYGYTF
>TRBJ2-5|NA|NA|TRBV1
TGCACCACCAACCCAGGTTGCGGGATCCAAGAGACCCAGTACTTC
CTTNPGCGIQETQYF
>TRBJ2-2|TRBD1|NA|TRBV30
TGTGCCCGGACAGGTTATGGTACCGGGGAGCTGTTTTTT
CARTGYGTGELFF
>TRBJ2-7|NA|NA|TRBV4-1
TGCGCCAGCAGCCAAGATATCCACTCCTACGAGCAGTACTTC
CASSQDIHSYEQYF
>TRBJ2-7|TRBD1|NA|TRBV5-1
TGCGCCAGCAAGACAGGGGGCTCCCCAGGGGACGAGCAGTACTTC
CASKTGGSPGDEQYF
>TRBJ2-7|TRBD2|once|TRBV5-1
TGCGCCAGCAGCTTGACTAGCGATTCCTACGAGCAGTACTTC
CASSLTSDSYEQYF
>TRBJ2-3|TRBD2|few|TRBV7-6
TGTGCCAGCAGTCCTAGCGGGAGGACAGATACGCAGTATTTT
CASSPSGRTDTQYF
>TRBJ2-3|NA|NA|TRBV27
TGTGCCAGCAGTTTTTCAGATACGCAGTATTTT
CASSFSDTQYF
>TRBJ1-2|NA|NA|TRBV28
TGTGCCAGCAGCGCCCCCCCAGGGCCTCTACGTAGCTACACCTTC
CASSAPPGPLRSYTF
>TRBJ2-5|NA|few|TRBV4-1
TGCGCCAGCAGCCAAGAACGGGAAGAAGTCCAAGAGACCCAGTACTTC
CASSQEREEVQETQYF
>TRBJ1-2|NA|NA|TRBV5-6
TGTGCCAGCAGCTTCGGACGTGGAAACTATGGCTACACCTTC
CASSFGRGNYGYTF
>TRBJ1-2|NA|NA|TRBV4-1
TGCGCCAGCAGCCAAGAGGGACTTGCTGGTGGCTACACCTTC
CASSQEGLAGGYTF
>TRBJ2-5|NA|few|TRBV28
TGTGCCAGTAGCACTGGACTGGAAGAGACCCAGTACTTC
CASSTGLEETQYF
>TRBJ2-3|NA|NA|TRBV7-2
TGTGCCAGCAGCTTAGGGTTTAAGGACCATTATACGCAGTATTTT
CASSLGFKDHYTQYF
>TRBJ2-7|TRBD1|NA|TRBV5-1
TGCGCCAGCAGCTTGGAACGACCGGGACAGGGGTACGAGCAGTACTTC
CASSLERPGQGYEQYF
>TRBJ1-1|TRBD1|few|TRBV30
TGTGCCTGGAGTGTAACAGGGGGCGCGACCACTGAAGCTTTCTTT
CAWSVTGGATTEAFF
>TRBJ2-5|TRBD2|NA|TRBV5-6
TGTGCCAGCAGCTCGGCGGGAGGTTTGACCCAGTACTTC
CASSSAGGLTQYF
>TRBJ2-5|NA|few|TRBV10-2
TGCGCCAGCAGTGAGTTAGCGGACCAAGAGACCCAGTACTTC
CASSELADQETQYF
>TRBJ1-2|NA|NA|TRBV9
TGTGCCAGCAGCGTAGTATCCTCTGGAGGGTTTGGCTACACCTTC
CASSVVSSGGFGYTF
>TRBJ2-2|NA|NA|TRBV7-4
TGTGCCACCTTCAGCGGGACCGGGGAGCTGTTTTTT
CATFSGTGELFF
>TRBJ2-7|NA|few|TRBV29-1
TGCAGCGTGAGTAGTGAAAACGGAGGACAAGAGCAGTACTTC
CSVSSENGGQEQYF
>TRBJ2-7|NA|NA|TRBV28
TGTGCCAGCAGTTCCCCCATAAGTTTAGAGCAGTACTTC
CASSSPISLEQYF
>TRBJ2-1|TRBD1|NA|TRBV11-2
TGTGCCAGCAGCTTAGAGGACAGGGTTGCGTACAATGAGCAGTTCTTC
CASSLEDRVAYNEQFF
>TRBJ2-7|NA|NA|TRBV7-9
TGTGCCAGCAGCCCCGACAGGAGGGGTGAGCAGTACTTC
CASSPDRRGEQYF
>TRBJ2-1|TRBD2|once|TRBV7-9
TGTGCCAGCAGCTTAGCGGATGGTAGCGGGAACGATGAGCAGTTCTTC
CASSLADGSGNDEQFF